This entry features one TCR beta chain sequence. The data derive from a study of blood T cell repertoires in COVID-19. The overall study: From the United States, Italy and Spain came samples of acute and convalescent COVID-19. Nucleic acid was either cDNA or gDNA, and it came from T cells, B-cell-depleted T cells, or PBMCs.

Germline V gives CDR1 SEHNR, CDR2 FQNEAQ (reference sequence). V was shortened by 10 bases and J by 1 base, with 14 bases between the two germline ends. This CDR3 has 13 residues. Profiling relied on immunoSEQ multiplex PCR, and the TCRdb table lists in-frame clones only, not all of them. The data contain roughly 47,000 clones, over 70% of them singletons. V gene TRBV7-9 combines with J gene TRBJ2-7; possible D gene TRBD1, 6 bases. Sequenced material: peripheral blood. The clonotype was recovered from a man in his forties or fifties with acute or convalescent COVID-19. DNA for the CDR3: TGTGCCATCTTAAGGACAGAGTCCTACGAGCAGTACTTC. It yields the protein CAILRTESYEQYF.